This T cell receptor (beta chain) was recovered during a study of shared clonotypes between healthy human individuals (dated by TCRdb to about 2020). In the study overall: The cohort comprised a couple of women and three men aged 18 to 49 years. Between about 0.94 and 10 billion PBMCs per donor were obtained by leukapheresis. To estimate repertoire size and how much clonotype sharing occurs between individuals, the study deeply sequenced the blood TCR repertoires of 4 to 6 healthy adults. Per donor, three plates each were used for CD4 naive and CD4 memory, two for CD8 naive, and one for CD8 memory. Different laboratories and diverse techniques were used to prepare libraries and sequence TCR repertoires, to increase sequencing depth and limit assay-specific biases.

Using the deep immunoSEQ assay, TCR CDR3 regions were amplified from genomic DNA by multiplex PCR. Extracted genomic DNA from each cell subset was distributed evenly across all wells of several immunoSEQ 96-well plates, and each plate was treated as a replicate. For sorted subsets, each replicate PCR was loaded with 200 ng genomic DNA, equivalent to 30,000 or so T cell genomes. Purified libraries were measured with a Qubit 3.0 fluorometer, size-checked on a Bioanalyzer 2100, and measured again with the KAPA Library Quantification kit. Each immunoSEQ 96-well plate was sequenced on its own single-read 150-cycle Illumina NextSeq 550 flow cell. The original methods were these. Because only junctional sequences without quality scores were contained in the immunoSEQ output, filtering matching that applied to full-length reads could not be performed. Sequences were annotated with PyIR, a Python wrapper for IgBLAST v1.9, using IMGT germline references to assign V/J genes and CDR3. Any read was removed if the V/J assignment was weak (E-value above 1e-6), the CDR3 was missing, or the read contained stop codons, out-of-frame junctions, or ambiguous translated residues. V3J clonotypes were defined by identical inferred V gene, J gene, and CDR3 amino acid sequence. Percentage overlap between repertoires was calculated by dividing the number of shared unique clonotypes by the size of the smaller repertoire. Repertoire richness was assessed with RTK rarefaction, the Chao1 estimator, and Recon v2.1 estimates of unobserved clonotypes. For all TCRbeta clonotypes obtained by the gDNA method from a handful of donors, generation probabilities were computed with OLGA. TCRdb stores this immuneACCESS table with in-frame sequences only. Part of the clones is absent; in the studies checked, under half of the shortfall reflects unresolved V genes, and no reason is known for the rest. V, J and clone size reflect that table, while D and trimming were determined from the DNA. Within this sample are about 2 million clones, with about 95% of them counted one time only. The ten most abundant clones make up roughly 1% of the sample.

Results the study describes overall, beyond this receptor: Pairwise subsampling led to the expectation that sequencing depth would affect the degree of clonotype sharing among donors. Compared with non-shared clonotypes, clonotypes shared by all four sorted-subset donors had higher generation probabilities. Larger estimated clonotype richness was generally found for naive subsets than for memory subsets. Approximately 4.8% of naive CD4, 3.5% of naive CD8, around 2.3% of memory CD4, and about 0.4% of memory CD8 clonotypes were shared across a few donors. The small number of donors limited the genetic and exposure-history diversity represented. Only blood was sampled, and tissue TCR repertoires likely differ from those in blood. Even with the large sequencing depth, rarefaction of the sorted-subset datasets indicated that sequencing was incomplete.

Reading from cysteine to phenylalanine, the CDR3 counts 12 amino acids. This entry keeps only the CDR3 DNA: 36 bases, framed from base 1. Based on the germline V gene (reference sequence), the CDR1 and CDR2 sequences are SEHNR and FQNEAQ. At the junction V is shortened by 3 bases and J by 2 bases, with 5 bases in between. Concerning this clone itself: Its antigen is currently not known. No much larger clonotype is one base removed from it; base qualities were not supplied. Other nucleotide sequences from this sample produce the same CDR3.

CD8 naive samples were CD45RO-negative cells positively selected for CCR7, giving a CD45RA+CCR7+ population that excluded TemRA cells. The donors were healthy, HIV-negative adults who had no recently reported acute infections or vaccinations. Only Caucasian adults living in Nashville, Tennessee, USA were represented among the donors. Blood was obtained by leukapheresis, after which PBMCs were separated by Ficoll-Histopaque density gradient centrifugation and cryopreserved in liquid nitrogen vapor phase. Analytical flow cytometry was used to check the purity and quantity of every magnetically sorted T cell population. Genomic DNA was isolated from every sorted fraction and measured by UV absorbance on a Nanodrop 2000c.

The receptor chain draws on TRBV7-9 and TRBJ2-7; the D gene is unclear. The clonotype comes from a man younger than 35 in good health. The sample was naive CD8+ T cells sorted from blood. Sample cell subset or site, as interpreted from the label and publication: CD45RA+CCR7+. The nucleotide sequence reads TGTGCCAGCAGCTTCGGTGCCTACGAGCAGTACTTC. The translation is CASSFGAYEQYF.